A single sample gave rise to the 5 T cell receptor beta chains below, sequenced in a study of OX40 agonist ivuxolimab in advanced cancers. TCRdb's copy holds only in-frame clones and misses some; the assay was immunoSEQ multiplex PCR. This sample has tens of thousands of clones; around 90% occur once, and the top ten carry roughly 15%. The sequenced sample was CD4+ or CD8+ T cells sorted from blood, obtained in a trial of the OX40 agonist ivuxolimab. These TCRs come from an adult with an advanced solid tumor such as melanoma, head and neck, liver or kidney cancer.

This clone was observed a single time. The V call is TRBV2, the J call TRBJ2-7, with D tentatively TRBD1 or TRBD2 (5 bases each). There are 12 residues in the CDR3. V was clipped by 6 bases and J by 6 bases, with 12 bases between them. Germline CDR1 is SNHLY and CDR2 is FYNNEI. The CDR3 DNA follows: TGTGCCAGCAGGGGGGTCTACGTCGAGCAGTACTTC. Translation gives CASRGVYVEQYF.

The rearrangement links TRBV7-9 to TRBJ2-1; D tentatively fits TRBD1 or TRBD2 (5 bases each). The CDR3 has 14 residues. Per germline, CDR1 SEHNR and CDR2 FQNEAQ (reference sequence). V was cut by 4 bases and J by 8 bases, with 15 bases left in between. The CDR3 DNA is TGTGCCAGCAGCTACGGGGCCCTGGGCGATGAGCAGTTCTTC. This codes for CASSYGALGDEQFF.

A few counts support this clone. The chain recombines TRBV6-1 with TRBJ2-3; 9 nucleotides line up with TRBD2. CDR1 and CDR2 (germline): MNHNS, SASEGT. The CDR3 length is 14 residues. J was trimmed by 1 base and V by 10 bases; bases with no gene match: 6. This CDR3 reads CANQAGGGTDTQYF. The CDR3 coding sequence is TGTGCCAACCAGGCGGGGGGGGGCACAGATACGCAGTATTTT.

This chain connects TRBV28 to TRBJ2-6, with 9 bases identical to TRBD2. Germline V gene lookup returns CDR1 MDHEN and CDR2 SYDVKM. The V gene end was trimmed by 8 bases and the J gene end by 1 base; junction bases not matched to a gene: 9. The CDR3 is 17 amino acids. DNA for the CDR3: TGTGCCAGCTTAGTAGGCGGGAGGGGGTCTGGGGCCAACGTCCTGACTTTC. Its protein product is CASLVGGRGSGANVLTF.

The rearrangement links TRBV10-3 to TRBJ2-4; D is perhaps TRBD2 (6 bases). From germline, CDR1 is ENHRY and CDR2 SYGVKD. The CDR3 length is 16 residues. Trimming took off 1 base at V and 0 bases at J, with 10 bases between the two ends. In DNA form, the CDR3 reads TGTGCCATCAGTGAGTGGGGCGGGATAGCCAAAAACATTCAGTACTTC. It translates to CAISEWGGIAKNIQYF.